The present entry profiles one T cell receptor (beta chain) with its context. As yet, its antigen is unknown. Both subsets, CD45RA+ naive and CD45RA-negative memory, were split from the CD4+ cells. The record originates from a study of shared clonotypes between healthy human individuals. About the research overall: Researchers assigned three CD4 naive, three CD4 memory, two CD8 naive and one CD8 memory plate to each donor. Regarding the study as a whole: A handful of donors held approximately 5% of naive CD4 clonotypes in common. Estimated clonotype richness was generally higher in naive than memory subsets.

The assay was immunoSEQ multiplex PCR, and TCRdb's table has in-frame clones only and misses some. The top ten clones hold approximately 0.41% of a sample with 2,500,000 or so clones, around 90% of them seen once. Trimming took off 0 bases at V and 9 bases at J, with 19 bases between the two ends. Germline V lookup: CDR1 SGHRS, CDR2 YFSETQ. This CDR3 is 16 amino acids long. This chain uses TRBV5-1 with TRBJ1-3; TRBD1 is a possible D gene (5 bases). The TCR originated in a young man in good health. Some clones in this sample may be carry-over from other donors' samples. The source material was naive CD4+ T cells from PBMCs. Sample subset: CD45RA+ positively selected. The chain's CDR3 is CASSLAAGTLRGTIYF. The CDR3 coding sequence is TGCGCCAGCAGCTTGGCCGCGGGGACTCTTCGGGGCACCATATATTTT.